The sample holds many counts of the clone carrying this T cell receptor (beta chain). V dropped 3 bases and J dropped 3 bases, with 23 bases sitting between them. Germline loops: CDR1 MDHEN, CDR2 SYDVKM. The CDR3 extends over 18 amino acids. These data originate in a study of early T cells in non-severe SARS-CoV-2 infection. TCRdb processed the 5' RACE reads anew with MiXCR; each CDR3 protein has one entry. Seen here are some 71,000 distinct CDR3 sequences, about 9% observed once, and the top ten hold around 15%. The V gene is TRBV28, the J gene TRBJ2-5; D unclear. This TCR derives from an adult who was a healthcare worker with PCR-confirmed SARS-CoV-2 infection or an uninfected control (not recorded which). The sample was whole blood, taken at baseline. CDR3 amino acids: CASSFAIFVTRLEETQYF. The CDR3 DNA sequence: TGTGCCAGCAGTTTCGCGATCTTCGTGACCCGACTCGAAGAGACCCAGTACTTC. Filled out from reference TRBV28 and TRBJ2-5, the complete variable domain reads DVKVTQSSRYLVKRTGEKVFLECVQDMDHENMFWYRQDPGLGLRLIYFSYDVKMKEKGDIPEGYSVSREKKERFSLILESASTNQTSMYLCASSFAIFVTRLEETQYFGPGTRLLVL.